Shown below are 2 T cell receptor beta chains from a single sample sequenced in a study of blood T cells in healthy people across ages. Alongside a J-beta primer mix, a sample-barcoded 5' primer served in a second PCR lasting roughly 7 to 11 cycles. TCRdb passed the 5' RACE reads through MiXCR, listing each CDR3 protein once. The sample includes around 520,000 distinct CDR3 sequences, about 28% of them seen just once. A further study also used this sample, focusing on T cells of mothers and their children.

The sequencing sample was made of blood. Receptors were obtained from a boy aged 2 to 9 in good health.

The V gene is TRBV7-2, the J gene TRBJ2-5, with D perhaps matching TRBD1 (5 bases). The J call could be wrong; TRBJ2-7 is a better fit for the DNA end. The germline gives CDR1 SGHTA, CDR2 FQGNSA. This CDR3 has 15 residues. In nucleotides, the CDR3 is TGTGCCAGCAGCTTAGAGGGTGGGGCGTACTACGAGCAGTACTTC. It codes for CASSLEGGAYYEQYF.

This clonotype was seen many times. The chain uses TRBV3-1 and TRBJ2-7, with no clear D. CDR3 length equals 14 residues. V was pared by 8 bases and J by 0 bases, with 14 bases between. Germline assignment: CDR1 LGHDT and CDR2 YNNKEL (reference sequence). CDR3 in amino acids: CASARIASSYEQYF. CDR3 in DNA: TGTGCCAGCGCCCGGATAGCAAGCTCCTACGAGCAGTACTTC.